One and the same sample provided the 2 T cell receptor beta chains below, sequenced in a study of blood T cell repertoires in COVID-19 (TCRdb year 2020). The library relied on the immunoSEQ multiplex PCR assay. Entries here come from immuneACCESS through TCRdb and include only in-frame sequences with V and J called. Some clones fail to appear in such tables; in the studies checked, an unresolved V gene covers under half of the shortfall, and the cause of the remainder is unknown. Across this sample there are fewer than 250,000 clones, with approximately 78% seen only once. The ten top clones hold roughly a tenth of the sample. Sequencing was done on a sample of peripheral blood. Every receptor here comes from a woman of 80 years or more with acute or convalescent COVID-19.

This sequence joins TRBV18 and TRBJ2-3, with 8 bases matching TRBD1. V dropped 6 bases and J dropped 3; count of bases not matched to a gene: 5. The germline gives CDR1 KGHSH, CDR2 LQKENI. This CDR3 region has 14 residues. The CDR3 loop reads CASSDREGTDTQYF. The CDR3 DNA reads as TGTGCCAGCTCGGACAGGGAAGGAACAGATACGCAGTATTTT.

As concerns this clone: Other DNA sequences in the sample encode the same CDR3. This chain links TRBV19 with TRBJ1-1; D not resolved. Trimming stripped 8 bases from V and 0 bases from J, with 7 bases between. CDR1 and CDR2 (germline): LNHDA, SQIVND (reference sequence). The CDR3 has 12 amino acids. For the CDR3, the DNA is TGTGCCAGTGGCCAGTTGAACACTGAAGCTTTCTTT. Translation: CASGQLNTEAFF.